Below, one T cell receptor (beta chain) is given with its context. The record originates from a study of Ad26.COV2.S vaccination and SARS-CoV-2 variants. This CDR3 is 19 amino acids long. J lost 0 bases, V lost 1 base, and 7 bases had no gene match. Germline CDR1 LGHDT, CDR2 YNNKEL (reference sequence). Some clones are missing from TCRdb's copy, which holds only in-frame ones; the method was immunoSEQ multiplex PCR. The sample includes about 470,000 clones, roughly 88% of them seen just once. Treatment here: some 20 received Ad26.COV2.S at low or high dose, single or two shots; 5 received placebo; per-sample allocation not given. The samples were gathered on day 63 after the first injection of vaccine or placebo. At a Boston site, the person donating was an adult of 18-55 years.

The TCR sequence derives from a person between 18 and 65 years old who received the Ad26.COV2.S COVID-19 vaccine or a placebo. The sequenced sample was peripheral blood, obtained in a trial of Ad26.COV2.S vaccine versus placebo. V is TRBV3-1 (or the pseudogene TRBV3-2) and J is TRBJ2-3; the match to TRBD2 covers 13 bases. The CDR3 coding sequence is TGTGCCAGCAGCCAAGTGGGACTAGCGGGGTCCTCTAGCACAGATACGCAGTATTTT. Translation gives CASSQVGLAGSSSTDTQYF.